The clone carrying this T cell receptor beta chain was picked up a small number of times. Its antigen is still unknown. Stability of Graves' hyperthyroidism was defined as absent ophthalmopathy progression within 18 months. The hyperthyroidism patients had all been newly diagnosed, and their disease duration was under 2 months. Their ages ranged from 18 to 65 years. For the diagnoses, clinical symptoms, serum thyroxine and TRAb, thyroid ultrasound and orbital computed tomography were used. Germline assignment: CDR1 MDHEN and CDR2 SYDVKM. This CDR3 has 15 residues. V lost 8 bases, J lost 3 bases, and 19 bases lay in between. The data originate from a study of T cells in Graves' hyperthyroidism and ophthalmopathy. Study-wide results and caveats: Blood also held most thyroid clonotypes expanded beyond 0.001.

The TCR beta CDR3 regions underwent amplification using RNA transcripts as the source. HTBI primers were the set used in a first-round RT-PCR of the TCR CDR3. A single record per CDR3 protein comes from TCRdb applying MiXCR to the multiplex PCR reads. Here the sample spans more than 650,000 distinct CDR3 sequences, 11% to 15% being singletons. J is TRBJ1-2 and V is TRBV28, with D possibly being TRBD1 (5 bases). This TCR came from a young woman with Graves' hyperthyroidism. Sequencing was done on a sample of blood. In nucleotides, the CDR3 is TGTGCCAGCCTAGTTGGGGGGGGGATAGACTATGGCTACACCTTC. Translation: CASLVGGGIDYGYTF.